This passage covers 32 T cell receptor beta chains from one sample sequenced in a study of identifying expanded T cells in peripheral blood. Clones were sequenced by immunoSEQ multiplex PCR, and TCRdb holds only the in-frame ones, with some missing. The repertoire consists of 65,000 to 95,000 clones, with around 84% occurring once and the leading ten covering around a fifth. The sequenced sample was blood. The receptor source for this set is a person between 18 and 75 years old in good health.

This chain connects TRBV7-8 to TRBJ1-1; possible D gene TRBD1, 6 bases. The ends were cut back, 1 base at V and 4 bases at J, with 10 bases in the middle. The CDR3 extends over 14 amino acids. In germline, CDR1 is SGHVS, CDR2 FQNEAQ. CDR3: CASSLEGGITEAFF. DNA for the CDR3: TGTGCCAGCAGCTTAGAGGGGGGAATCACTGAAGCTTTCTTT.

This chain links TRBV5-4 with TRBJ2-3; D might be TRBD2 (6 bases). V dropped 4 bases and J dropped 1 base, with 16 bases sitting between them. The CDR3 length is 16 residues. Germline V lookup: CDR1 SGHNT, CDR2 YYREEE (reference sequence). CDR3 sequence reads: CASSQGSGVRTDTQYF. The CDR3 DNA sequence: TGTGCCAGCAGCCAAGGTAGCGGAGTCCGCACAGATACGCAGTATTTT.

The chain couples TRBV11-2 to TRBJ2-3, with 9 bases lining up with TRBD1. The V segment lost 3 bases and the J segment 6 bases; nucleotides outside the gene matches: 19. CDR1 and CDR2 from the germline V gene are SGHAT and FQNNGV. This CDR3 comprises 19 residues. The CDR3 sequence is CASSFRGQGKTQLLDTQYF. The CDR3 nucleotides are TGTGCCAGCAGCTTTCGAGGACAGGGGAAGACACAGCTGTTGGATACGCAGTATTTT.

The CDR3 loop reads CASSRGVDGYTF. The DNA of the CDR3 is TGTGCCAGCAGCCGTGGGGTGGATGGCTACACCTTC. This chain joins TRBV7-2 and TRBJ1-2; D gene uncertain. Trimming shortened V by 5 bases and J by 6 bases, and 10 bases separated the two germline ends. Germline assignment: CDR1 SGHTA and CDR2 FQGNSA. This CDR3 contains 12 residues.

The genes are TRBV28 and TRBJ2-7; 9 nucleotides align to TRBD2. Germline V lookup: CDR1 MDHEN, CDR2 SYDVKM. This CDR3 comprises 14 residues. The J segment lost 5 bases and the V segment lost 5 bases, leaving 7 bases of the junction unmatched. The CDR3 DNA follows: TGTGCCAGCAGTCCCGGGACTAGCATAGACGAGCAGTACTTC. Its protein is CASSPGTSIDEQYF.

The CDR3 DNA reads as TGTGCCAGCTCAAAACAAGAGACCCAGTACTTC. Encoded protein: CASSKQETQYF. V gene TRBV18 combines with J gene TRBJ2-5; D unclear. The CDR3 is 11 residues long. Per germline, CDR1 KGHSH and CDR2 LQKENI. V was clipped by 5 bases and J by 2 bases, with 3 bases between them.

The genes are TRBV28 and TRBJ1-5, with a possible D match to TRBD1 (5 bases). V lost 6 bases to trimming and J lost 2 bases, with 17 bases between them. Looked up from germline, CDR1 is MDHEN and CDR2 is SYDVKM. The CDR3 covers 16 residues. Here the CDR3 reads CASSPTYTGRNQPQHF. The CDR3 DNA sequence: TGTGCCAGCAGCCCTACCTATACAGGTCGCAATCAGCCCCAGCATTTT.

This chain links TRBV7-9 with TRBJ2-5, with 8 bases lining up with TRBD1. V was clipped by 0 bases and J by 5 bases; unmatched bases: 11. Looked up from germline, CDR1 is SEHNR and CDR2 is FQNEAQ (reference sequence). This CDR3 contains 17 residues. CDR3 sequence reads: CASSLAGQGGVAETQYF. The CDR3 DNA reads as TGTGCCAGCAGCTTAGCAGGACAGGGCGGGGTTGCTGAGACCCAGTACTTC. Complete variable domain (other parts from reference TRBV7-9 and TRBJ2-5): DTGVSQNPRHKITKRGQNVTFRCDPISEHNRLYWYRQTLGQGPEFLTYFQNEAQLEKSRLLSDRFSAERPKGSFSTLEIQRTEQGDSAMYLCASSLAGQGGVAETQYFGPGTRLLVL.

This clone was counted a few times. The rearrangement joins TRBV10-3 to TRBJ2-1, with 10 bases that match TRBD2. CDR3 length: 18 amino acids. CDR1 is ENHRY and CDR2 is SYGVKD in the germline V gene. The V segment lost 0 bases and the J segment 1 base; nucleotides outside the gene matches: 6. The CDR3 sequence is CAISESGEREGSYNEQFF. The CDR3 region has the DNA TGTGCCATCAGTGAGTCTGGGGAGCGGGAGGGGTCCTACAATGAGCAGTTCTTC.

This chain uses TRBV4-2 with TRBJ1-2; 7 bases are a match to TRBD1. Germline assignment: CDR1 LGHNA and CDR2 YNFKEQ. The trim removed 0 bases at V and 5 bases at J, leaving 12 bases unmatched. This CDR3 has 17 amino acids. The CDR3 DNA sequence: TGTGCCAGCAGCCAAGATATCGACAGGGCGACTCTGTATGGCTACACCTTC. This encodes CASSQDIDRATLYGYTF.

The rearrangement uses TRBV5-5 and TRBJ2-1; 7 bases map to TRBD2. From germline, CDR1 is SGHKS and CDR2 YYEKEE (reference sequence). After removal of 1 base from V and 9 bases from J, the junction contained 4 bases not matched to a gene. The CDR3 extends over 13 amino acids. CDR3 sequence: CASSLNSGGEQFF. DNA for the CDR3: TGTGCCAGCAGCTTGAATTCGGGGGGTGAGCAGTTCTTC.

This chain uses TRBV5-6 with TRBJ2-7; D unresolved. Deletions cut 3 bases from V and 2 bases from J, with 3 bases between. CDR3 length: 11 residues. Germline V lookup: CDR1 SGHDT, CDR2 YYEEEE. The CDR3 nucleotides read TGTGCCAGCAGCTCGACCTACGAGCAGTACTTC. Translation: CASSSTYEQYF.

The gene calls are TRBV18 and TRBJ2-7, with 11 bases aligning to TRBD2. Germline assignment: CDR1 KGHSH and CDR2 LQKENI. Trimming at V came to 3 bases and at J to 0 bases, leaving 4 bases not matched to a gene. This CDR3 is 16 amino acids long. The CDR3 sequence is CASSPTSGVSSYEQYF. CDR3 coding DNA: TGTGCCAGCTCACCGACTAGCGGGGTTAGCTCCTACGAGCAGTACTTC.

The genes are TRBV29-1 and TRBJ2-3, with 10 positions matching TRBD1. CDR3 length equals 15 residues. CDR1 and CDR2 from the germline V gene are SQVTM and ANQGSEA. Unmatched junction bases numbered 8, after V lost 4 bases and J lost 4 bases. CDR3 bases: TGCAGCGTTGGGCTCGACAGGGGGCTAGCAGATACGCAGTATTTT. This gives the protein CSVGLDRGLADTQYF.

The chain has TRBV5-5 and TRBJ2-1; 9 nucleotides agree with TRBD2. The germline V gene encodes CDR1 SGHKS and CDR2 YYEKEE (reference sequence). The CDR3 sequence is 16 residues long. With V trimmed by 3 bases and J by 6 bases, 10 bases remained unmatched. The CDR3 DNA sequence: TGTGCCAGCAGCTCCATAGCGGGAGACCCGCGCAATGAGCAGTTCTTC. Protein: CASSSIAGDPRNEQFF.

The CDR3 is CASSFASYSNQPQHF. In DNA, the CDR3 is TGTGCCAGCAGTTTTGCATCTTATAGCAATCAGCCCCAGCATTTT. The chain couples TRBV27 to TRBJ1-5; no clear D gene. The V end was cut by 3 bases, the J end by 0 bases, with 9 bases between. The CDR3 length is 15 residues. The germline V gene encodes CDR1 MNHEY and CDR2 SMNVEV (reference sequence).

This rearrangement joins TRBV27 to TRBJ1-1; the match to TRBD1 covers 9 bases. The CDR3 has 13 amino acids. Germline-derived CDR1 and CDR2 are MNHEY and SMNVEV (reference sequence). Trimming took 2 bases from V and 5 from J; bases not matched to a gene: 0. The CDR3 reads CASSLDRGTEAFF. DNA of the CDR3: TGTGCCAGCAGTTTAGACAGGGGGACTGAAGCTTTCTTT.

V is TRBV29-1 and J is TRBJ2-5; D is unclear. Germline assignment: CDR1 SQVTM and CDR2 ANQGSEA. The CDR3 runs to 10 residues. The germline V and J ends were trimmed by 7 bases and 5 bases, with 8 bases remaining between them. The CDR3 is CSASEETQYF. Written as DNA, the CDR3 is TGCAGCGCCTCGGAGGAGACCCAGTACTTC. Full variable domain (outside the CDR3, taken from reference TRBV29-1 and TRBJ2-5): SAVISQKPSRDICQRGTSLTIQCQVDSQVTMMFWYRQQPGQSLTLIATANQGSEATYESGFVIDKFPISRPNLTFSTLTVSNMSPEDSSIYLCSASEETQYFGPGTRLLVL.

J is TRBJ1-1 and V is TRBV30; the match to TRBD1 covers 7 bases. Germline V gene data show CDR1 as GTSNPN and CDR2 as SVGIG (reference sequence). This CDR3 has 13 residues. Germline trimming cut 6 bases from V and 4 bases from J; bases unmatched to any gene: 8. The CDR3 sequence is CACRQGPVTEAFF. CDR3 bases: TGTGCCTGCCGACAGGGCCCTGTCACTGAAGCTTTCTTT.

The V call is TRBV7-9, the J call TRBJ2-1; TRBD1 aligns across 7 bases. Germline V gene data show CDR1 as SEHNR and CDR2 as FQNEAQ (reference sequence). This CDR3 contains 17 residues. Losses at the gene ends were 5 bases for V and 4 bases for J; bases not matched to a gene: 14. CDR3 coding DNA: TGTGCCAGCAGCACCCTACCGGGACAGTTCATGTACAATGAGCAGTTCTTC. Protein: CASSTLPGQFMYNEQFF.

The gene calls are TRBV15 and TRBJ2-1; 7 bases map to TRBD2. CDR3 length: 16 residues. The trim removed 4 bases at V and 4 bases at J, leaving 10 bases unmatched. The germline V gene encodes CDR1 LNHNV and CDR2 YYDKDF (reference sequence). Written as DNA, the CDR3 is TGTGCCACCAGCATGTTTTCGCTAGCGGCTTACAATGAGCAGTTCTTC. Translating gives CATSMFSLAAYNEQFF.

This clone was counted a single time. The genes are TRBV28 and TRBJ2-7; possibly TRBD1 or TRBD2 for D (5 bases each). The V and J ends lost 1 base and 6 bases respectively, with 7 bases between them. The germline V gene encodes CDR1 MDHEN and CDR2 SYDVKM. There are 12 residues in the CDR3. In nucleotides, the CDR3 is TGTGCCAGCAGTTTATACGGGGCCGAGCAGTACTTC. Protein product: CASSLYGAEQYF.

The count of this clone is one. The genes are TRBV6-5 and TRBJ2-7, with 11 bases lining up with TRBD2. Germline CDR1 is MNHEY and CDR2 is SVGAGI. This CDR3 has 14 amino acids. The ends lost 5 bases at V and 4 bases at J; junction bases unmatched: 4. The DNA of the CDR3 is TGTGCCAGCAGTCAGAGACTAGCGGGATACGAGCAGTACTTC. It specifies CASSQRLAGYEQYF.

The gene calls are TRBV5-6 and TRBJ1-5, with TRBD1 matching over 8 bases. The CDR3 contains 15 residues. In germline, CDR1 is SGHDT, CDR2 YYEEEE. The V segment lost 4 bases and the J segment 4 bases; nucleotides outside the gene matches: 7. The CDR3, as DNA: TGTGCCAGCAGCAGAATGGACAGGGAGAATCAGCCCCAGCATTTT. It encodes CASSRMDRENQPQHF.

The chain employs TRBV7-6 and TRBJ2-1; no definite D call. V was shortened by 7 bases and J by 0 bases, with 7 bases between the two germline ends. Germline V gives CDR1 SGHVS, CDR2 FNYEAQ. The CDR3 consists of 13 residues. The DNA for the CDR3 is TGTGCCAGCAAGGGTGGCTCCTACAATGAGCAGTTCTTC. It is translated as CASKGGSYNEQFF.

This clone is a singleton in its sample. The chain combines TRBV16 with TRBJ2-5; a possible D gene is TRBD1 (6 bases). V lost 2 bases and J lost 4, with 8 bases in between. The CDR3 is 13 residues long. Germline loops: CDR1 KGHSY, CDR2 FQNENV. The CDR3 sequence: CASSQGTRETQYF. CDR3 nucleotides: TGTGCCAGCAGCCAAGGGACAAGAGAGACCCAGTACTTC. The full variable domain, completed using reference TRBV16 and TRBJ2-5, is GEEVAQTPKHLVRGEGQKAKLYCAPIKGHSYVFWYQQVLKNEFKFLISFQNENVFDETGMPKERFSAKCLPNSPCSLEIQATKLEDSAVYFCASSQGTRETQYFGPGTRLLVL.

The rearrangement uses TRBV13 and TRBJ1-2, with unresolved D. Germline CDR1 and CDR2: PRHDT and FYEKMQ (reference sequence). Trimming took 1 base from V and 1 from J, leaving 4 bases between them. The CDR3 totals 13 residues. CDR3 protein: CASSLEDNYGYTF. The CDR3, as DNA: TGTGCCAGCAGCTTAGAAGATAACTATGGCTACACCTTC.

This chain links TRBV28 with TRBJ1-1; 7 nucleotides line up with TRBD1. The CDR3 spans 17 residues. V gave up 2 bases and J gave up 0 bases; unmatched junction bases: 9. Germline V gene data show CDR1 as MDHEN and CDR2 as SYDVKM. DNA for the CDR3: TGTGCCAGCAGTTTAACAACGGGACAGCCCATGAACACTGAAGCTTTCTTT. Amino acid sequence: CASSLTTGQPMNTEAFF.

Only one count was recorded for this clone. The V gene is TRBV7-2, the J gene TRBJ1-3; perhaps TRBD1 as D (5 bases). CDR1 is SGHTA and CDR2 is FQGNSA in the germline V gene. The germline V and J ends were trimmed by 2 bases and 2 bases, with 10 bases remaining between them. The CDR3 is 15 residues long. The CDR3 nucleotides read TGTGCCAGCAGCTTAACGACAGAGGCTGGAAACACCATATATTTT. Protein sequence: CASSLTTEAGNTIYF.

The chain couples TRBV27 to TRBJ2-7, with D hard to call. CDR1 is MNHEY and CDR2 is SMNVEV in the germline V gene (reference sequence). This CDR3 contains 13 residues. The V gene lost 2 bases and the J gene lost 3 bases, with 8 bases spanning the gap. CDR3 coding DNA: TGTGCCAGCAGTTTACGATCAGGCTACGAGCAGTACTTC. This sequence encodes CASSLRSGYEQYF.

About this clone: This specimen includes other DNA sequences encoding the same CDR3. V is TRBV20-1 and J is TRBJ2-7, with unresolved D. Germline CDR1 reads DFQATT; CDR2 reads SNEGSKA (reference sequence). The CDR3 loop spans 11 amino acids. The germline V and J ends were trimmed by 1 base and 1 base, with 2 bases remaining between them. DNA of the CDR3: TGCAGTGCTAGAGTATCCTACGAGCAGTACTTC. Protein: CSARVSYEQYF.

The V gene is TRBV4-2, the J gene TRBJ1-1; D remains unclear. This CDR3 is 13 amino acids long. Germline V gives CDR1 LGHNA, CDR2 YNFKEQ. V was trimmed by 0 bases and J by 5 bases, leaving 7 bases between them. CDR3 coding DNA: TGTGCCAGCAGCCAAGAAGGGAGAACTGAAGCTTTCTTT. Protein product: CASSQEGRTEAFF.